The T cell receptor beta chain under discussion was sequenced for a study of T cells in Graves' hyperthyroidism and ophthalmopathy. What was amplified from RNA transcripts were TCR beta CDR3 regions. HTBI primers drove first-round RT-PCR of the TCR CDR3. TCRdb itself ran the multiplex PCR reads through MiXCR, one entry per CDR3 protein. Of hundreds of thousands of distinct CDR3 sequences listed, roughly a sixth are singletons. This clonotype occurred many times. The CDR3 contains 15 residues. The V and J ends lost 0 bases and 4 bases, in that order; junction bases with no gene match: 5. Germline CDR1 reads ENHRY; CDR2 reads SYGVKD. The patients, who ranged from 18 to 65 in age, presented with newly diagnosed hyperthyroidism lasting under 2 months.

Sample: blood. The TCR comes from a woman between 18 and 30 years old with Graves' hyperthyroidism. The rearrangement uses TRBV10-3 and TRBJ1-2, with 7 bases lining up with TRBD1. CDR3 DNA sequence: TGTGCCATCAGTGAGTCCCAGGCAGGGGGCTATGGCTACACCTTC. Its protein is CAISESQAGGYGYTF.